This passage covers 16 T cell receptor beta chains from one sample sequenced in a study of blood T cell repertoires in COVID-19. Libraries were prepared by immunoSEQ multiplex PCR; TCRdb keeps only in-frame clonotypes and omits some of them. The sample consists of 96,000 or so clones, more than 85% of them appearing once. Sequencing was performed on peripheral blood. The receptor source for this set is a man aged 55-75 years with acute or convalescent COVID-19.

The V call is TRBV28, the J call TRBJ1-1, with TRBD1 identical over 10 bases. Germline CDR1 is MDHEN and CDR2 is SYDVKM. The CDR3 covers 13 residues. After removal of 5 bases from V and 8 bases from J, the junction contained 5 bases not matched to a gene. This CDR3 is CASSPPGQGEAFF. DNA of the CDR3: TGTGCCAGCAGTCCCCCGGGACAGGGGGAAGCTTTCTTT.

CDR3 sequence (DNA): TGTGCCAGTACACCGGGACAGGGACGCTACGAGCAGTACTTC. This translates into CASTPGQGRYEQYF. The genes are TRBV19 and TRBJ2-7; TRBD1 matches 9 bases. CDR1 and CDR2 from the germline V gene are LNHDA and SQIVND (reference sequence). V shed 7 bases, J shed 3 bases, and the junction held 7 bases outside the gene matches. This CDR3 spans 14 amino acids. The full variable domain, completed using reference TRBV19 and TRBJ2-7, is DGGITQSPKYLFRKEGQNVTLSCEQNLNHDAMYWYRQDPGQGLRLIYYSQIVNDFQKGDIAEGYSVSREKKESFPLTVTSAQKNPTAFYLCASTPGQGRYEQYFGPGTRLTVT.

Here the CDR3 reads CASSYSHPASRTYEQYF. The CDR3 nucleotides are TGTGCCAGCAGTTACTCACATCCGGCTAGCAGGACCTACGAGCAGTACTTC. The V and J genes are TRBV6-2 or TRBV6-3 and TRBJ2-7; tentative D call: TRBD2 (5 bases). Germline assignment: CDR1 MNHEY and CDR2 SVGEGT. V was clipped by 0 bases and J by 2 bases, with 17 bases between them. CDR3 size: 17 residues.

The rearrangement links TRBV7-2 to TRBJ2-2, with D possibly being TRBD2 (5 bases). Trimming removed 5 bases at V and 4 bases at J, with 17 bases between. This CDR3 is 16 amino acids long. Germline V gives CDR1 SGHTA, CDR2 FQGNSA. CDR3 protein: CASSQAGGQATGELFF. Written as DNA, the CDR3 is TGTGCCAGCAGCCAAGCTGGCGGGCAGGCCACCGGGGAGCTGTTTTTT.

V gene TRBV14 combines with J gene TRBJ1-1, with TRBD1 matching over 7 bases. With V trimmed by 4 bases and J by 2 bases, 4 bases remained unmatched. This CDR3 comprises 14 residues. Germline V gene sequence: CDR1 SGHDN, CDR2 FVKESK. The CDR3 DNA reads TGTGCCAGCAGCCCCCGACAGGGTAACACTGAAGCTTTCTTT. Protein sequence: CASSPRQGNTEAFF.

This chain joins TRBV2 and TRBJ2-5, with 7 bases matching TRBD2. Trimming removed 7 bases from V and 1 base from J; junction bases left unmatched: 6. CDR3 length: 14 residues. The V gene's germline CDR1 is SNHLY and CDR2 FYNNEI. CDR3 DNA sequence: TGTGCCAGCACCATAACTAGCGTCCAAGAGACCCAGTACTTC. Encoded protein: CASTITSVQETQYF.

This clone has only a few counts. CDR3 protein: CASSEQGSGELFF. The CDR3 region has the DNA TGTGCCAGCAGTGAACAGGGGTCCGGGGAGCTGTTTTTT. This chain joins TRBV7-2 and TRBJ2-2; TRBD1 aligns across 7 bases. The CDR3 consists of 13 residues. Germline trimming cut 6 bases from V and 6 bases from J; bases unmatched to any gene: 4. CDR1 is SGHTA, CDR2 FQGNSA, per germline.

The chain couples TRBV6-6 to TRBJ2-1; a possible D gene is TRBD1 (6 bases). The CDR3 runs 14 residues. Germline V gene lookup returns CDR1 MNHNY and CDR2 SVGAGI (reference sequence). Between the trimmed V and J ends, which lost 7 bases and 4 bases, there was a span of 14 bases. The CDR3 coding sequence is TGTGCCAGCACGGGGACAACTTCGTACAATGAGCAGTTCTTC. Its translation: CASTGTTSYNEQFF.

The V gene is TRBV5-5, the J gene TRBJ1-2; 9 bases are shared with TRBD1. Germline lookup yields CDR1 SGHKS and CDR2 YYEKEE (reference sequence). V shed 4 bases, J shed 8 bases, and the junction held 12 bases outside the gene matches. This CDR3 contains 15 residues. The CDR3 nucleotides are TGTGCCAGCAGCCGCGCCGGGACAGGGCGTGGAGGCTACACCTTC. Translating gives CASSRAGTGRGGYTF.

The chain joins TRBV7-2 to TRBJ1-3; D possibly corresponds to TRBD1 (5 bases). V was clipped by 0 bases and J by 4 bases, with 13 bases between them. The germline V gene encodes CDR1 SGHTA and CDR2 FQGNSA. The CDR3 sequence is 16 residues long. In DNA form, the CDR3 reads TGTGCCAGCAGCTTAGCGGGAGGGGTCGGAGGAAACACCATATATTTT. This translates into CASSLAGGVGGNTIYF.

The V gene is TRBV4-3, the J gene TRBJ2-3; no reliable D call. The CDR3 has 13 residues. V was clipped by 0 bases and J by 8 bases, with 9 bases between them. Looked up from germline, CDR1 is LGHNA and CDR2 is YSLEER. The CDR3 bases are TGCGCCAGCAGCCAAGATCGGGTGGGTACGCAGTATTTT. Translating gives CASSQDRVGTQYF.

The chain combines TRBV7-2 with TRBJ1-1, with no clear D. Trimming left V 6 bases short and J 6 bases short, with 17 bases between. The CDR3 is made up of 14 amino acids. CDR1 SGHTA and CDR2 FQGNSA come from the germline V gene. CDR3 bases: TGTGCCAGCAGTTATACCTCAGGAATATCTGAAGCTTTCTTT. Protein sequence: CASSYTSGISEAFF.

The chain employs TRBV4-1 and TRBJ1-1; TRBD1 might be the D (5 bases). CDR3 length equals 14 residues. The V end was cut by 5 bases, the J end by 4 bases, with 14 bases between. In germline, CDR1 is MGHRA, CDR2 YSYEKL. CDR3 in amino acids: CASSAQGASTEAFF. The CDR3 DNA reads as TGCGCCAGCAGCGCTCAGGGCGCGAGCACTGAAGCTTTCTTT.

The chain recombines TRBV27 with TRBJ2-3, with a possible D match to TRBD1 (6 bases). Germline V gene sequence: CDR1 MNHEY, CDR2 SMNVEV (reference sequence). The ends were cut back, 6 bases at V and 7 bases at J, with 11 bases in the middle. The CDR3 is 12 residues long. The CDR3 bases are TGTGCCAGCAGCCGGGACATCCATACGCAGTATTTT. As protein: CASSRDIHTQYF.

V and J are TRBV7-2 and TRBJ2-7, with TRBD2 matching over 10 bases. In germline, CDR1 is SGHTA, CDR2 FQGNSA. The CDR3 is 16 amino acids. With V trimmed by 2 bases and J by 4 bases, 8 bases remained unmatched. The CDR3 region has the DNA TGTGCCAGCAGCTTAACGAGCGGGAGGGCCGGGTACGAGCAGTACTTC. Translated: CASSLTSGRAGYEQYF.

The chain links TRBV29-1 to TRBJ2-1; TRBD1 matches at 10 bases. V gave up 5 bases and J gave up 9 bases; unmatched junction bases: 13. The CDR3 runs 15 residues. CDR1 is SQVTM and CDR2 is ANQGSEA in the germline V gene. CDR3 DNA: TGCAGCGTTTATATCCCGGACAGGGGGTACCGTGAGCAGTTCTTC. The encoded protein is CSVYIPDRGYREQFF.